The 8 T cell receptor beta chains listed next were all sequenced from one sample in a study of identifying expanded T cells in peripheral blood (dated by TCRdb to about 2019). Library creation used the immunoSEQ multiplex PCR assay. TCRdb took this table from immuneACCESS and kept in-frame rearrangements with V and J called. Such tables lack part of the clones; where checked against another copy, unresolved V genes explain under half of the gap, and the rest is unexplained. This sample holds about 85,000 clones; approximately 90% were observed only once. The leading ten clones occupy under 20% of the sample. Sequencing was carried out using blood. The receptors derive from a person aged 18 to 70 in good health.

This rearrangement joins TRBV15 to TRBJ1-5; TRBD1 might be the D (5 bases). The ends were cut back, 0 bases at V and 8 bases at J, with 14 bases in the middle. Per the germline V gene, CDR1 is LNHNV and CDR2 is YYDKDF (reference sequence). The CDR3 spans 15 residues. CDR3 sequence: CATSRERDLGEPQHF. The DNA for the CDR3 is TGTGCCACCAGCAGAGAAAGAGATCTGGGGGAGCCCCAGCATTTT. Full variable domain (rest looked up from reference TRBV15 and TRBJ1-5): DAMVIQNPRYQVTQFGKPVTLSCSQTLNHNVMYWYQQKSSQAPKLLFHYYDKDFNNEADTPDNFQSRRPNTSFCFLDIRSPGLGDTAMYLCATSRERDLGEPQHFGDGTRLSIL.

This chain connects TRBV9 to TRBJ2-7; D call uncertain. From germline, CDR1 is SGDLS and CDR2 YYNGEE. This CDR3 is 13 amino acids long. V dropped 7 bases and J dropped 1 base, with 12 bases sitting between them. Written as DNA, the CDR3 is TGTGCCAGCCGAAGCGACTCTTCCTACGAGCAGTACTTC. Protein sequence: CASRSDSSYEQYF.

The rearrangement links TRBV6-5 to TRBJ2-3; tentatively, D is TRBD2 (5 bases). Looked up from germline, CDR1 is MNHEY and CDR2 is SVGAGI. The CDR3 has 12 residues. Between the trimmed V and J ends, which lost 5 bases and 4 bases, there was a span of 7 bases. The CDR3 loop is CASSKLADTQYF. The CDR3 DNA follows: TGTGCCAGCAGTAAACTAGCAGATACGCAGTATTTT.

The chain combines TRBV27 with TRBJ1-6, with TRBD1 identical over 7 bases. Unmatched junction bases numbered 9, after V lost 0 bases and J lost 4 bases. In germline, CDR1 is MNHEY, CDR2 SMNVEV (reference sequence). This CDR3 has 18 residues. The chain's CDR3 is CASSLSPRGLGYNSPLHF. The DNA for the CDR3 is TGTGCCAGCAGTTTATCCCCAAGGGGGCTGGGTTATAATTCACCCCTCCACTTT.

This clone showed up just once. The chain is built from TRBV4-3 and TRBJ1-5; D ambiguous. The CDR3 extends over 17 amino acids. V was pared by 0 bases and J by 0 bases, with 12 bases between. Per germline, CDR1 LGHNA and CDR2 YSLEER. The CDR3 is CASSQEAARSSNQPQHF. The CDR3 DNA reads TGCGCCAGCAGCCAAGAGGCGGCTCGGTCTAGCAATCAGCCCCAGCATTTT.

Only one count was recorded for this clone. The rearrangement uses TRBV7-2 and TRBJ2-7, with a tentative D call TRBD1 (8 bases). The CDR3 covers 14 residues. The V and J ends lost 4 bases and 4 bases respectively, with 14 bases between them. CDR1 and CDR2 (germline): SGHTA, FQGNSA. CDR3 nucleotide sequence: TGTGCCAGCAGCTACAGGGGGGGACAATACGAGCAGTACTTC. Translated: CASSYRGGQYEQYF. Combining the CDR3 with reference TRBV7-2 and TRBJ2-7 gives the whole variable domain GAGVSQSPSNKVTEKGKDVELRCDPISGHTALYWYRQSLGQGLEFLIYFQGNSAPDKSGLPSDRFSAERTGGSVSTLTIQRTQQEDSAVYLCASSYRGGQYEQYFGPGTRLTVT.

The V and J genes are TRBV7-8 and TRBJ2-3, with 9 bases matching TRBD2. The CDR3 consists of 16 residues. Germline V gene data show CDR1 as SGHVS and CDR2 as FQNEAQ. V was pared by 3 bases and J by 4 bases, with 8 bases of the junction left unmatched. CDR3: CASSFLGRGGADTQYF. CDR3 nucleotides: TGTGCCAGCAGCTTTCTGGGCCGCGGGGGGGCAGATACGCAGTATTTT.

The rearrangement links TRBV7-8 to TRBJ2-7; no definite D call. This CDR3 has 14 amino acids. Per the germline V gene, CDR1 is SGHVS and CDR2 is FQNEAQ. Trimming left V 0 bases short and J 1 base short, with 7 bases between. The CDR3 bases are TGTGCCAGCAGCTTAGCCGGGTGGTCCTACGAGCAGTACTTC. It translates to CASSLAGWSYEQYF.